The sequence of this TCR beta chain was determined in a study of cytomegalovirus exposure and HLA in healthy donors. Losses at the gene ends were 1 base for V and 2 bases for J; bases not matched to a gene: 5. Germline CDR1 LGHNA, CDR2 YNFKEQ. The CDR3 is made up of 17 amino acids. The PCR ran on 60 Vbeta and 13 Jbeta primers. Assay: immunoSEQ multiplex PCR; the TCRdb copy retains only in-frame clones and omits some. The table records roughly 100,000 clones, roughly 85% of them present only once. The specimen sequenced was PBMCs. The chain combines TRBV4-2 with TRBJ2-3; 11 bases align to TRBD2. The sequence was collected from a man aged 40-50 years in good health and CMV-seronegative. CDR3 loop: CASSQVGTSGSTDTQYF. CDR3 nucleotide sequence: TGTGCCAGCAGCCAAGTTGGGACTAGCGGATCCACAGATACGCAGTATTTT.